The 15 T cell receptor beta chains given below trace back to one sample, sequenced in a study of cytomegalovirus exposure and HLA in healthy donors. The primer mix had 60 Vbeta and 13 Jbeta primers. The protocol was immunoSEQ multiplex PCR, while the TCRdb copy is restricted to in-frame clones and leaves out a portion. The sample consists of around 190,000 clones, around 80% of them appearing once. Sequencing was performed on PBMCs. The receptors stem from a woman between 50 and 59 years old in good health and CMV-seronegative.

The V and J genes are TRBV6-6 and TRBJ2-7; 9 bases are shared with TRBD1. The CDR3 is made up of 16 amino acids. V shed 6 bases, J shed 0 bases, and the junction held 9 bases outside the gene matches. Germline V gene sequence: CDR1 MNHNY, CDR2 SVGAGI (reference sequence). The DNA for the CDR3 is TGTGCCAGCAGCTCCCCCGACAGGGGGAGCTCCTACGAGCAGTACTTC. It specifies CASSSPDRGSSYEQYF.

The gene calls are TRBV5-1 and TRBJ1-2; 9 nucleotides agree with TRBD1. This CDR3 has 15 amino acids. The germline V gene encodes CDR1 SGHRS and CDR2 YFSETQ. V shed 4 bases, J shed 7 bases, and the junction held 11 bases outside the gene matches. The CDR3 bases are TGCGCCAGCAGCAATCCGGGACAGGGTCGCGGTGGCTACACCTTC. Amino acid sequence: CASSNPGQGRGGYTF.

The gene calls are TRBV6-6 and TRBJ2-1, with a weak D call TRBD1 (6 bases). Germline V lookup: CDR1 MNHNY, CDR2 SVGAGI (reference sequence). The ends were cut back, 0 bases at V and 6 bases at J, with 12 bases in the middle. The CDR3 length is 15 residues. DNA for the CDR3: TGTGCCAGCAGTTACTCCAGGGGCCCAAGCAATGAGCAGTTCTTC. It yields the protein CASSYSRGPSNEQFF.

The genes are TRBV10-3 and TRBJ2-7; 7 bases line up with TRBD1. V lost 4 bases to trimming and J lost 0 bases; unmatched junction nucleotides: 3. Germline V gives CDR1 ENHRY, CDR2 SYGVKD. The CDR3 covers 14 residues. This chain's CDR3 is CAISVRDSSYEQYF. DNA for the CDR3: TGTGCCATCAGTGTCAGGGACAGCTCCTACGAGCAGTACTTC.

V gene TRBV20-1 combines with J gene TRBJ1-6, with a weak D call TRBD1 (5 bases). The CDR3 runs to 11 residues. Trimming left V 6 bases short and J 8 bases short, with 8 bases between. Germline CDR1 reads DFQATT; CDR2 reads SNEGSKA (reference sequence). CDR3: CSAGEDSPLHF. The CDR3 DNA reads TGCAGTGCGGGGGAGGATTCACCCCTCCACTTT.

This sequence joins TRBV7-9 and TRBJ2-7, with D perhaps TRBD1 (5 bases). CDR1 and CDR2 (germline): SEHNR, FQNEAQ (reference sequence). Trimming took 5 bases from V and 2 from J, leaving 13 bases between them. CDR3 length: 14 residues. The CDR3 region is CASSSPGRAYEQYF. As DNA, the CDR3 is TGTGCCAGCAGCAGCCCCGGCAGGGCCTACGAGCAGTACTTC.

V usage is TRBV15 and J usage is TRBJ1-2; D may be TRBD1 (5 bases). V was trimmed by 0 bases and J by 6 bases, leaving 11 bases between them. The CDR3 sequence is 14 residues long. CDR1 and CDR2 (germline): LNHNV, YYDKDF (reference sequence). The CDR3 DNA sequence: TGTGCCACCAGCAGAGATGGGGCGAACGATGGCTACACCTTC. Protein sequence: CATSRDGANDGYTF.

CDR3 coding DNA: TGTGCCATCAGGACTAGCGGGAGGAACACCGGGGAGCTGTTTTTT. This translates into CAIRTSGRNTGELFF. The V gene is TRBV10-3, the J gene TRBJ2-2; TRBD2 matches at 12 bases. Germline assignment: CDR1 ENHRY and CDR2 SYGVKD. Trimming cost V 6 bases and J 1 base; bases outside gene matches: 0. CDR3 size: 15 residues.

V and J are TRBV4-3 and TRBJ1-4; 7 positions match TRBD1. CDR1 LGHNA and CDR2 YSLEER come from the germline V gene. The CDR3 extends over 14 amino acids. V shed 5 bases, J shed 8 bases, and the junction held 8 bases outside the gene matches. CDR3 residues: CASSIRDSGEKLFF. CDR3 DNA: TGCGCCAGCAGCATTCGGGACAGTGGGGAAAAACTGTTTTTT.

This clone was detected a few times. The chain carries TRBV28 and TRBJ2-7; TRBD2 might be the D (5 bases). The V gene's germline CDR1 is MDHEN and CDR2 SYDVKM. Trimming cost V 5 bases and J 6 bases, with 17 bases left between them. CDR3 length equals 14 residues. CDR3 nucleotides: TGTGCCAGCAGTCCCTCGGGCCAAGGAGGCGAGCAGTACTTC. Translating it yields CASSPSGQGGEQYF. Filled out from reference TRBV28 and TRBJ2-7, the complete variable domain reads DVKVTQSSRYLVKRTGEKVFLECVQDMDHENMFWYRQDPGLGLRLIYFSYDVKMKEKGDIPEGYSVSREKKERFSLILESASTNQTSMYLCASSPSGQGGEQYFGPGTRLTVT.

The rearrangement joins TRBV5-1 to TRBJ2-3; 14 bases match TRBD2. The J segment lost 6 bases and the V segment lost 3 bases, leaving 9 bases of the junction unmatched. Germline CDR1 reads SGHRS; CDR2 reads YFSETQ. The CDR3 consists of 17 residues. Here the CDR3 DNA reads TGCGCCAGCAGCTCTGGCGGGACTAGCGGGAGTCCGGATACGCAGTATTTT. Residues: CASSSGGTSGSPDTQYF.

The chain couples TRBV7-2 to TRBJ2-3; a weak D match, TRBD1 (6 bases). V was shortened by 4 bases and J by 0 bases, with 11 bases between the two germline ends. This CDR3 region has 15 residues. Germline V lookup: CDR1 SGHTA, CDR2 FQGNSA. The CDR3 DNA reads TGTGCCAGCAGCTCCGGGACAACCAGCACAGATACGCAGTATTTT. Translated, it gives CASSSGTTSTDTQYF.

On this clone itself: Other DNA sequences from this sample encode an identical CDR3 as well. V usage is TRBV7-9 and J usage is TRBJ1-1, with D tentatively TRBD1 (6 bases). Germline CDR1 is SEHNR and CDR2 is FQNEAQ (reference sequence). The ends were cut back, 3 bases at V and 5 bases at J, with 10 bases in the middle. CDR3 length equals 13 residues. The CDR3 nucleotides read TGTGCCAGCAGCTTTCAGGGGCGAACTGAAGCTTTCTTT. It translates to CASSFQGRTEAFF. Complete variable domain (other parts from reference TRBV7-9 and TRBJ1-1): DTGVSQNPRHKITKRGQNVTFRCDPISEHNRLYWYRQTLGQGPEFLTYFQNEAQLEKSRLLSDRFSAERPKGSFSTLEIQRTEQGDSAMYLCASSFQGRTEAFFGQGTRLTVV.

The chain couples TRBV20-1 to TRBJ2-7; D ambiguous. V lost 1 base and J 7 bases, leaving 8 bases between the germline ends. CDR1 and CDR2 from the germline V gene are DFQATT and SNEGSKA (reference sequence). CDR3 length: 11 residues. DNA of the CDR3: TGCAGTGCTAGAGTCCTAGGTGAGCAGTACTTC. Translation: CSARVLGEQYF.

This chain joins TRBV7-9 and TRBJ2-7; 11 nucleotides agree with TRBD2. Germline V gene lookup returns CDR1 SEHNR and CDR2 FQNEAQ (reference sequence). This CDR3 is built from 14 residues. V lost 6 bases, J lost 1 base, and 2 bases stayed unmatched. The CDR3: CASRPSGRSYEQYF. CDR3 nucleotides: TGTGCCAGCAGGCCTAGCGGGAGGTCCTACGAGCAGTACTTC.